The 10 T cell receptor beta chains below all came from one sample that was sequenced in a study of OX40 agonist ivuxolimab in advanced cancers. Some clones are missing from TCRdb's copy, which holds only in-frame ones; the method was immunoSEQ multiplex PCR. The sample includes nearly 70,000 clones, 83% of them seen just once. The sequences come from CD4+ or CD8+ T cells sorted from blood, collected in a trial of the OX40 agonist ivuxolimab. The receptors shown here come from an adult with an advanced solid tumor such as melanoma, head and neck, liver or kidney cancer.

The gene calls are TRBV28 and TRBJ1-4; perhaps TRBD1 as D (5 bases). The CDR3 sequence is 16 residues long. CDR1 is MDHEN, CDR2 SYDVKM, per germline. V was clipped by 3 bases and J by 3 bases, with 14 bases between them. In DNA, the CDR3 is TGTGCCAGCAGTTTCTCAGGGAATGCAGCTAATGAAAAACTGTTTTTT. This sequence encodes CASSFSGNAANEKLFF.

The rearrangement joins TRBV6-5 to TRBJ2-6; 7 nucleotides line up with TRBD2. The V segment lost 8 bases and the J segment 3 bases; nucleotides outside the gene matches: 4. The germline gives CDR1 MNHEY, CDR2 SVGAGI. The CDR3 is 14 amino acids. CDR3 protein: CASDSGGGANVLTF. CDR3 coding DNA: TGTGCCAGCGACTCGGGGGGTGGGGCCAACGTCCTGACTTTC.

The V call is TRBV6-6, the J call TRBJ2-5; D unclear. V was shortened by 3 bases and J by 2 bases, with 10 bases between the two germline ends. Germline V gives CDR1 MNHNY, CDR2 SVGAGI (reference sequence). This CDR3 is built from 14 residues. The CDR3, as DNA: TGTGCCAGCAGTTATCGCAGGATTCAAGAGACCCAGTACTTC. As protein: CASSYRRIQETQYF.

This chain uses TRBV6-1 with TRBJ2-3; the D gene is possibly TRBD1 (5 bases). Germline CDR1 and CDR2: MNHNS and SASEGT. The CDR3 spans 14 residues. Trimming shortened V by 6 bases and J by 1 base, and 11 bases separated the two germline ends. The CDR3 here is CASRQIGGTDTQYF. The DNA for the CDR3 is TGTGCCAGCAGACAGATAGGGGGCACAGATACGCAGTATTTT.

The rearrangement uses TRBV14 and TRBJ2-5; D remains ambiguous. This CDR3 contains 17 residues. Germline values: CDR1 SGHDN, CDR2 FVKESK. Trimming shortened V by 0 bases and J by 3 bases, and 17 bases separated the two germline ends. As DNA, the CDR3 is TGTGCCAGCAGCCAAGATCTCTGGGCCCCTGAAGAAGAGACCCAGTACTTC. Translated: CASSQDLWAPEEETQYF.

This sequence joins TRBV5-1 and TRBJ1-2, with 12 bases aligning to TRBD1. Losses at the gene ends were 0 bases for V and 7 bases for J; bases not matched to a gene: 1. Per the germline V gene, CDR1 is SGHRS and CDR2 is YFSETQ. The CDR3 totals 14 residues. The CDR3 loop reads CASSLVGQGAGYTF. In nucleotides, the CDR3 is TGCGCCAGCAGCTTGGTGGGACAGGGGGCTGGCTACACCTTC.

This chain uses TRBV4-2 with TRBJ1-3; the match to TRBD1 covers 8 bases. Losses at the gene ends were 2 bases for V and 0 bases for J; bases not matched to a gene: 3. CDR1 and CDR2 (germline): LGHNA, YNFKEQ. The CDR3 consists of 16 residues. The CDR3 loop is CASSQTGQGSGNTIYF. CDR3 in DNA: TGTGCCAGCAGCCAAACAGGACAGGGCTCTGGAAACACCATATATTTT.

The CDR3 protein is CASSLGGQQETQYF. Here the CDR3 DNA reads TGTGCCAGCAGCTTAGGGGGACAGCAAGAGACCCAGTACTTC. V is TRBV7-2 and J is TRBJ2-5, with 7 bases fitting TRBD1. CDR1 and CDR2 (germline): SGHTA, FQGNSA. After removal of 1 base from V and 2 bases from J, the junction contained 1 base not matched to a gene. The CDR3 is made up of 14 amino acids.

V and J are TRBV2 and TRBJ2-1; 8 bases fit TRBD2. Germline V gene sequence: CDR1 SNHLY, CDR2 FYNNEI. V gave up 2 bases and J gave up 9 bases; unmatched junction bases: 6. The CDR3 runs to 14 residues. The CDR3 protein is CASSELIAGIEQFF. CDR3 nucleotides: TGTGCCAGCAGTGAATTGATAGCGGGGATTGAGCAGTTCTTC.

This clone appeared a single time. Mismatch with germline at one junction end may stem from a read error. The chain links TRBV10-3 to TRBJ2-5; tentatively, D is TRBD2 (6 bases). This CDR3 region has 13 residues. Germline V CDR1 and CDR2: ENHRY, SYGVKD. The CDR3 coding sequence is TGTGCCAGCAGTTACGGAGGGGAAGAGACCCAGTACTTC. It yields the protein CASSYGGEETQYF.